The 7 T cell receptor beta chains below come from one sample, sequenced in a study of blood T cell repertoires in COVID-19. Libraries were prepared by immunoSEQ multiplex PCR; TCRdb keeps only in-frame clonotypes and omits some of them. In the table there are roughly 100,000 clones, less than 90% of which are singletons. Material for sequencing was peripheral blood. All receptors come from a man in his fifties or sixties with acute or convalescent COVID-19.

The V gene is TRBV6-5, the J gene TRBJ1-1, with D tentatively TRBD1 (6 bases). The CDR3 is made up of 15 amino acids. CDR1 is MNHEY and CDR2 is SVGAGI in the germline V gene. V was pared by 5 bases and J by 5 bases, with 18 bases between. CDR3 nucleotides: TGTGCCAGCAGTAGACAAACAGGGTTGGCGACTGAAGCTTTCTTT. It encodes CASSRQTGLATEAFF.

J is TRBJ2-7 and V is TRBV2; no clear D gene. This CDR3 has 15 residues. Between the trimmed V and J ends, which lost 4 bases and 0 bases, there was a span of 13 bases. Germline assignment: CDR1 SNHLY and CDR2 FYNNEI. The DNA for the CDR3 is TGTGCCAGCAGTGTCATAGGAGTTAGCTCCTACGAGCAGTACTTC. Translation gives CASSVIGVSSYEQYF.

This chain connects TRBV5-6 to TRBJ1-1, with a tentative D call TRBD1 (6 bases). The CDR3 sequence is 13 residues long. CDR1 is SGHDT, CDR2 YYEEEE, per germline. Trimming left V 5 bases short and J 3 bases short, with 11 bases between. CDR3 residues: CASRETGYTEAFF. Written as DNA, the CDR3 is TGTGCCAGCAGGGAAACAGGGTACACTGAAGCTTTCTTT.

The gene calls are TRBV24-1 and TRBJ2-3; no firm D call. Deletions cut 0 bases from V and 0 bases from J, with 3 bases between. From germline, CDR1 is KGHDR and CDR2 SFDVKD. The CDR3 has 14 amino acids. The CDR3 coding sequence is TGTGCCACCAGTGATTTGCAGAGCACAGATACGCAGTATTTT. This codes for CATSDLQSTDTQYF.

This clone appeared once. The rearrangement joins TRBV6-5 to TRBJ1-6, with D unresolved. Germline CDR1 is MNHEY and CDR2 is SVGAGI. The V end was cut by 7 bases, the J end by 7 bases, with 17 bases between. The CDR3 is made up of 15 amino acids. The CDR3 spells CASNLGLTSNSPLHF. The CDR3 DNA reads as TGTGCCAGCAACCTCGGACTTACCTCGAATTCACCCCTCCACTTT.

This clone was seen just once. The chain has TRBV10-3 and TRBJ2-1; D remains ambiguous. V lost 10 bases and J 2 bases, leaving 15 bases between the germline ends. The CDR3 totals 14 residues. Per germline, CDR1 ENHRY and CDR2 SYGVKD. Written as DNA, the CDR3 is TGTGCCAGTACAGTAGAAGGTCCCTACAATGAGCAGTTCTTC. Encoded protein: CASTVEGPYNEQFF.

Concerning this clone itself: Germline is not matched at one junction end, which may reflect a read error. The chain recombines TRBV5-8 with TRBJ2-7; 7 positions match TRBD1. The CDR3 length is 13 residues. The germline V gene encodes CDR1 SGHTS and CDR2 YDEGEE. CDR3 sequence reads: CARPGTVSSEQYF. The CDR3 DNA sequence: TGTGCCAGACCCGGGACAGTTTCCTCCGAGCAGTACTTC.